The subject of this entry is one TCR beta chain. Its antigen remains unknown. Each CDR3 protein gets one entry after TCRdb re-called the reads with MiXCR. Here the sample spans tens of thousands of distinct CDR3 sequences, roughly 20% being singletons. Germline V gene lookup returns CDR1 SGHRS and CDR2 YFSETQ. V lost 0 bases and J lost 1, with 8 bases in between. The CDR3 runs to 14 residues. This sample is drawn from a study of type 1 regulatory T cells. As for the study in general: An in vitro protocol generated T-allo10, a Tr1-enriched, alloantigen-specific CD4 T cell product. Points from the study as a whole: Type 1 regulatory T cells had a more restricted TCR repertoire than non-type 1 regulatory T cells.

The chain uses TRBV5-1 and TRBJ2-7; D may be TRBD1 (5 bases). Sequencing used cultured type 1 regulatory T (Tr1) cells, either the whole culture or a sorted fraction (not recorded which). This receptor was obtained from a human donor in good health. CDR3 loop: CASSLVGASYEQYF. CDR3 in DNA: TGCGCCAGCAGCTTGGTAGGGGCTTCCTACGAGCAGTACTTC. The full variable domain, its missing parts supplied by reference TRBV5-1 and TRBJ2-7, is KAGVTQTPRYLIKTRGQQVTLSCSPISGHRSVSWYQQTPGQGLQFLFEYFSETQRNKGNFPGRFSGRQFSNSRSEMNVSTLELGDSALYLCASSLVGASYEQYFGPGTRLTVT.